This T cell receptor beta chain was recorded in a study of OX40 agonist ivuxolimab in advanced cancers. The timepoints at which blood was sampled were baseline, cycle 4 day 1, and cycle 7 day 1. The CDR3 sequence is 16 residues long. CDR1 is SGHRS, CDR2 YFSETQ, per germline. Trimming at V came to 4 bases and at J to 5 bases, leaving 10 bases not matched to a gene. The repertoire was sequenced with immunoSEQ multiplex PCR; TCRdb's copy has only in-frame clones and lacks some. This sample has around 19,000 clones, with about 73% found just once. V gene TRBV5-1 combines with J gene TRBJ1-1; 11 bases align to TRBD1. The source material was CD4+ or CD8+ T cells sorted from blood, sampled in a trial of the OX40 agonist ivuxolimab. This TCR was sampled from an adult with an advanced solid tumor such as melanoma, head and neck, liver or kidney cancer. The CDR3 nucleotides read TGCGCCAGCAGCCCGATGGGACAGGGGGGGCGGACTGAAGCTTTCTTT. Amino acid sequence: CASSPMGQGGRTEAFF.